This T cell receptor beta chain was observed in a study of T-cell memory formation after mild COVID-19. In regard to this clonotype: Its target is not known.

5'RACE with constant-segment primers yielded barcoded, UMI-tagged TCR alpha and TCR beta cDNA libraries. TCRdb re-called the 5' RACE reads through MiXCR, storing one row per CDR3 protein. Of 400,000 or so distinct CDR3 sequences detected, 20% appear once; the ten largest clones hold 8.4%. The study's findings and limits: CD4/CD8 balance held among clones contracting day 15 to 85, and later expanders leaned CD4+. Nothing confirmed that second-wave clones peaking on day 37 were specific for SARS-CoV-2. Memory cells collected pre-infection included some clones that later responded, suggesting cross-reactive memory joined.

Trimming removed 0 bases from V and 0 bases from J, with 11 bases in between. Germline lookup yields CDR1 MNHEY and CDR2 SVGEGT. CDR3 length: 16 residues. What was sequenced was PBMCs or a T cell subset sorted from them (not recorded which). V gene TRBV6-2 or TRBV6-3 combines with J gene TRBJ1-1, with D uncertain. The sequence was collected from an adult woman who had mild COVID-19 (a few samples of this study predate the infection). Cell type and time point are not known. The CDR3 nucleotides are TGTGCCAGCAGTTACTCGAGTGAGATCATGAACACTGAAGCTTTCTTT. Translating gives CASSYSSEIMNTEAFF.